These 25 T cell receptor beta chains originate from one sample sequenced in a study of blood T cell repertoires in COVID-19. Here immunoSEQ multiplex PCR was the method, and the copy in TCRdb shows in-frame clones only, minus some. In the table there are about 240,000 clones, roughly 88% of which are singletons. The sample comprised peripheral blood. All receptors come from a man aged 80 or over with acute or convalescent COVID-19.

This chain connects TRBV3-1 (or the pseudogene TRBV3-2) to TRBJ1-1; D is unresolved. Germline CDR1 LGHDT, CDR2 YNNKEL (reference sequence). The CDR3 spans 13 residues. Trimming left V 6 bases short and J 1 base short, with 9 bases between. The CDR3 loop is CASSLTPNTEAFF. As DNA, the CDR3 is TGTGCCAGCAGTCTCACACCGAACACTGAAGCTTTCTTT.

The chain joins TRBV29-1 to TRBJ2-1, with D perhaps matching TRBD1 (6 bases). V gave up 3 bases and J gave up 3 bases, with 9 bases separating them. The CDR3 has 13 residues. Per the germline V gene, CDR1 is SQVTM and CDR2 is ANQGSEA. CDR3 nucleotide sequence: TGCAGCGTTGATACAGGGTTCTACAATGAGCAGTTCTTC. This codes for CSVDTGFYNEQFF.

V usage is TRBV6-4 and J usage is TRBJ2-1; a weak D match, TRBD2 (5 bases). V lost 0 bases and J 8 bases, leaving 17 bases between the germline ends. The CDR3 loop spans 16 amino acids. Germline lookup yields CDR1 MRHNA and CDR2 SNTAGT. The CDR3 nucleotides are TGTGCCAGCAGTGACTCGGGCCGGGATCCCACCGATGAGCAGTTCTTC. Translation: CASSDSGRDPTDEQFF.

The gene calls are TRBV6-2 or TRBV6-3 and TRBJ2-5, with TRBD2 identical over 12 bases. Germline loops: CDR1 MNHEY, CDR2 SVGEGT. V lost 3 bases to trimming and J lost 5 bases; unmatched junction nucleotides: 7. This CDR3 contains 16 residues. The CDR3 loop reads CASSYVLAGGQETQYF. The CDR3 nucleotides are TGTGCCAGCAGTTATGTCCTAGCGGGGGGGCAGGAGACCCAGTACTTC.

The chain is built from TRBV5-1 and TRBJ2-1; D uncertain. Germline values: CDR1 SGHRS, CDR2 YFSETQ. This CDR3 region has 14 residues. The germline V and J ends were trimmed by 3 bases and 7 bases, with 14 bases remaining between them. CDR3 DNA: TGCGCCAGCAGCTCCACCGCGGCTGCAAATGAGCAGTTCTTC. This codes for CASSSTAAANEQFF.

This clone was detected only once. The V and J genes are TRBV7-8 and TRBJ2-1, with 9 bases matching TRBD2. The CDR3 runs 20 residues. J lost 1 base, V lost 6 bases, and 19 bases had no gene match. Germline V gene sequence: CDR1 SGHVS, CDR2 FQNEAQ. CDR3 region: CASRSTRLAGVGRSYNEQFF. The CDR3 coding sequence is TGTGCCAGCAGGTCCACCCGTTTAGCGGGAGTGGGAAGGTCCTACAATGAGCAGTTCTTC.

The rearrangement links TRBV5-4 to TRBJ2-3; the match to TRBD2 covers 11 bases. The V segment lost 2 bases and the J segment 2 bases; nucleotides outside the gene matches: 4. CDR3 length equals 16 residues. Germline V lookup: CDR1 SGHNT, CDR2 YYREEE (reference sequence). DNA for the CDR3: TGTGCCAGCAGCTTACTAGCGGGAGAAGTCACAGATACGCAGTATTTT. Amino acids: CASSLLAGEVTDTQYF. Full variable domain (missing parts from reference TRBV5-4 and TRBJ2-3): ETGVTQSPTHLIKTRGQQVTLRCSSQSGHNTVSWYQQALGQGPQFIFQYYREEENGRGNFPPRFSGLQFPNYSSELNVNALELDDSALYLCASSLLAGEVTDTQYFGPGTRLTVL.

The chain couples TRBV6-5 to TRBJ2-7; 8 nucleotides line up with TRBD2. The CDR3 spans 15 residues. Trimming took 8 bases from V and 2 from J; bases not matched to a gene: 11. Germline CDR1 reads MNHEY; CDR2 reads SVGAGI. CDR3 sequence: CASSMVLAGTYEQYF. The DNA of the CDR3 is TGTGCCAGCTCGATGGTTCTAGCGGGCACCTACGAGCAGTACTTC.

The rearrangement uses TRBV28 and TRBJ1-1; TRBD1 aligns across 9 bases. Germline assignment: CDR1 MDHEN and CDR2 SYDVKM. The CDR3 loop spans 13 amino acids. J gave up 5 bases and V 5 bases, and 3 bases lay outside the gene matches. Here the CDR3 reads CASSGTGLTEAFF. Here the CDR3 DNA reads TGTGCCAGCAGTGGGACAGGGCTTACTGAAGCTTTCTTT.

This chain connects TRBV25-1 to TRBJ1-4, with 7 positions matching TRBD1. The CDR3 runs to 16 residues. After removal of 3 bases from V and 8 bases from J, the junction contained 12 bases not matched to a gene. Germline V gene lookup returns CDR1 MGHDK and CDR2 SYGVNS. The CDR3 DNA reads as TGTGCCAGCAGTGATGCTGGACAGGCCCTTCGGGAAAAACTGTTTTTT. This translates into CASSDAGQALREKLFF.

J is TRBJ1-2 and V is TRBV5-4; maybe TRBD1 (6 bases). The germline V and J ends were trimmed by 3 bases and 3 bases, with 9 bases remaining between them. Germline lookup yields CDR1 SGHNT and CDR2 YYREEE (reference sequence). CDR3 size: 13 residues. The CDR3 bases are TGTGCCAGCAGCTCCACAGGGTACTATGGCTACACCTTC. Encoded protein: CASSSTGYYGYTF.

The gene calls are TRBV6-2 or TRBV6-3 and TRBJ2-3, with D unresolved. The CDR3 loop spans 18 amino acids. Looked up from germline, CDR1 is MNHEY and CDR2 is SVGEGT. Trimming took off 2 bases at V and 0 bases at J, with 18 bases between the two ends. CDR3 sequence reads: CASSYPVPKKFSTDTQYF. CDR3 DNA sequence: TGTGCCAGCAGTTACCCAGTTCCGAAAAAGTTCAGCACAGATACGCAGTATTTT.

This rearrangement joins TRBV4-1 to TRBJ1-5, with D maybe TRBD1 (6 bases). The CDR3 is 16 amino acids. Per germline, CDR1 MGHRA and CDR2 YSYEKL. V was trimmed by 0 bases and J by 10 bases, leaving 19 bases between them. The CDR3 here is CASSQDRDNSGVPQHF. The CDR3, as DNA: TGCGCCAGCAGCCAAGATAGGGACAACTCAGGCGTTCCCCAGCATTTT.

The chain links TRBV14 to TRBJ1-5; 9 nucleotides match TRBD1. The CDR3 is 15 residues long. Germline V gene lookup returns CDR1 SGHDN and CDR2 FVKESK. V gave up 0 bases and J gave up 5 bases; unmatched junction bases: 2. CDR3 residues: CASSQEGTGYQPQHF. The CDR3 nucleotides are TGTGCCAGCAGCCAAGAAGGGACAGGGTATCAGCCCCAGCATTTT.

The V call is TRBV5-1, the J call TRBJ2-5, with D maybe TRBD2 (5 bases). The CDR3 has 13 residues. Germline V gives CDR1 SGHRS, CDR2 YFSETQ. V lost 6 bases and J lost 1, with 10 bases in between. This chain's CDR3 is CASTSAGQETQYF. The CDR3 region has the DNA TGCGCCAGCACCTCGGCGGGCCAAGAGACCCAGTACTTC. The full variable domain, with the rest looked up from reference TRBV5-1 and TRBJ2-5, is KAGVTQTPRYLIKTRGQQVTLSCSPISGHRSVSWYQQTPGQGLQFLFEYFSETQRNKGNFPGRFSGRQFSNSRSEMNVSTLELGDSALYLCASTSAGQETQYFGPGTRLLVL.

On this clone: Additional DNA sequences in this sample encode the identical CDR3. The rearrangement uses TRBV5-6 and TRBJ2-6; 8 positions agree with TRBD1. Germline lookup yields CDR1 SGHDT and CDR2 YYEEEE. The V gene end was trimmed by 4 bases and the J gene end by 4 bases; junction bases not matched to a gene: 4. The length of the CDR3 is 15 residues. The CDR3 loop reads CASSLGQGGANVLTF. Written as DNA, the CDR3 is TGTGCCAGCAGCCTCGGACAGGGAGGGGCCAACGTCCTGACTTTC.

The J gene is TRBJ1-3, the V gene TRBV21-1; the table's D call, TRBD1, has no DNA check behind it. TRBV21-1 is designated a pseudogene. The CDR3 is 16 amino acids. The DNA for the CDR3 is TGTGCCAGCAGCAAGGGACAGGCCTTTTCTGGAAACACCATATATTTT. Protein: CASSKGQAFSGNTIYF.

The chain employs TRBV5-4 and TRBJ2-7, with 9 positions matching TRBD1. The CDR3 spans 16 residues. V lost 3 bases, J lost 3 bases, and 10 bases stayed unmatched. Germline CDR1 and CDR2: SGHNT and YYREEE (reference sequence). The CDR3 spells CASSSRTGVPNYEQYF. The CDR3 nucleotides are TGTGCCAGCAGCTCTAGGACAGGGGTGCCCAACTACGAGCAGTACTTC.

This chain connects TRBV20-1 to TRBJ1-5; D possibly corresponds to TRBD1 (5 bases). From germline, CDR1 is DFQATT and CDR2 SNEGSKA (reference sequence). V was trimmed by 3 bases and J by 0 bases, leaving 9 bases between them. The CDR3 is made up of 14 amino acids. The CDR3 spells CSASRGDSNQPQHF. For the CDR3, the DNA is TGCAGTGCTAGTAGGGGCGATAGCAATCAGCCCCAGCATTTT.

This clone was counted only a few times. This sequence joins TRBV7-9 and TRBJ1-1; D call uncertain. The germline gives CDR1 SEHNR, CDR2 FQNEAQ (reference sequence). The CDR3 has 13 residues. Trimming shortened V by 4 bases and J by 1 base, and 7 bases separated the two germline ends. CDR3 nucleotides: TGTGCCAGCAGCTCAAACACGAACACTGAAGCTTTCTTT. Translation gives CASSSNTNTEAFF. Drawing the rest from reference TRBV7-9 and TRBJ1-1, the complete variable domain is DTGVSQNPRHKITKRGQNVTFRCDPISEHNRLYWYRQTLGQGPEFLTYFQNEAQLEKSRLLSDRFSAERPKGSFSTLEIQRTEQGDSAMYLCASSSNTNTEAFFGQGTRLTVV.

The chain links TRBV7-9 to TRBJ2-1; 8 bases map to TRBD2. The germline V gene encodes CDR1 SEHNR and CDR2 FQNEAQ (reference sequence). The CDR3 is 15 amino acids. The ends lost 3 bases at V and 6 bases at J; junction bases unmatched: 7. CDR3 residues: CASSFAGGAGNEQFF. In DNA form, the CDR3 reads TGTGCCAGCAGCTTTGCCGGGGGGGCTGGCAATGAGCAGTTCTTC.

The rearrangement joins TRBV6-1 to TRBJ2-4; D possibly corresponds to TRBD1 (5 bases). CDR1 MNHNS and CDR2 SASEGT come from the germline V gene. V was cut by 2 bases and J by 0 bases, with 8 bases left in between. The CDR3 runs 15 residues. The CDR3 loop is CASSEQGLAKNIQYF. CDR3 in DNA: TGTGCCAGCAGTGAACAGGGTTTAGCCAAAAACATTCAGTACTTC.

The V call is TRBV7-8, the J call TRBJ1-1; 7 bases fit TRBD1. Germline V CDR1 and CDR2: SGHVS, FQNEAQ. The CDR3 length is 12 residues. The junction had 3 bases not matched to a gene; V was cut back by 4 bases and J by 7 bases. The CDR3 DNA reads as TGTGCCAGCAGCTCCCGGACAGGTGAAGCTTTCTTT. Translating it yields CASSSRTGEAFF.

The J gene is TRBJ1-3, the V gene TRBV9, with D unresolved. The CDR3 has 17 residues. Germline loops: CDR1 SGDLS, CDR2 YYNGEE. Trimming took 0 bases from V and 4 from J, leaving 17 bases between them. The CDR3 spells CASSVGLEGRPGNTIYF. CDR3 coding DNA: TGTGCCAGCAGCGTAGGTTTGGAGGGTAGGCCGGGAAACACCATATATTTT.

This sequence joins TRBV9 and TRBJ1-5; 7 bases are shared with TRBD1. CDR3 size: 17 residues. The junction had 13 bases not matched to a gene; V was cut back by 0 bases and J by 7 bases. Looked up from germline, CDR1 is SGDLS and CDR2 is YYNGEE. CDR3 nucleotides: TGTGCCAGCAGCGTAGTACCCGCGTCCAGGGACAGCCAGCCCCAGCATTTT. Protein product: CASSVVPASRDSQPQHF.